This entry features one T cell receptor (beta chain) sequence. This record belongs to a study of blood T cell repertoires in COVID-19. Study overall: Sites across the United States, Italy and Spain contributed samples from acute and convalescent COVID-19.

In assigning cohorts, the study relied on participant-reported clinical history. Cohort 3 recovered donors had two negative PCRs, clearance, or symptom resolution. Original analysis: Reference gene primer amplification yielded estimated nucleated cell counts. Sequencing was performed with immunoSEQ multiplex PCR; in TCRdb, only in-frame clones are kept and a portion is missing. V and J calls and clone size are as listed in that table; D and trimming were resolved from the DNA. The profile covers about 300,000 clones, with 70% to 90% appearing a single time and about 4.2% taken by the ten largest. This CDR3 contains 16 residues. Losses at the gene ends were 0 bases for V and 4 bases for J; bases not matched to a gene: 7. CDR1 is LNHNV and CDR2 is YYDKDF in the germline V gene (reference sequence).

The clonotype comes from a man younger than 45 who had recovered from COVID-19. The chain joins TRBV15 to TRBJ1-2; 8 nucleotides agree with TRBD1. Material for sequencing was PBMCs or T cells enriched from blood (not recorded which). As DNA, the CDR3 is TGTGCCACCAGCAGAGATGGGGGACAGGCCCTCTATGGCTACACCTTC. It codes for CATSRDGGQALYGYTF.